This T cell receptor (beta chain) was sequenced during a study of chemoradiotherapy in HPV16-positive cancers. Whole-study context: Candidate HPV-specific T-cell clones and common TCR motifs came from functional assays in a couple of HPV16-positive patients. Overall study results and limits: For HPV16-positive patients, expanding HPV-responsive T cells associated with longer recurrence-free survival. Candidate HPV-specific clones and E7-related TCR motifs grew in tumor during treatment.

About this clone: Antigen: not known.

Produced via immunoSEQ multiplex PCR; TCRdb's table is partial and in-frame only. Altogether 30,000 to 35,000 clones are present, around three quarters being singletons, with the ten largest covering 3.5% to 4%. Trimming cost V 8 bases and J 8 bases, with 15 bases left between them. CDR3 length equals 13 residues. CDR1 is LGHNT, CDR2 FRNRAP, per germline. This chain joins TRBV12-5 and TRBJ1-4; no reliable D call. This TCR was recovered from a human donor with HPV-associated anogenital cancer. Sequences were derived from blood, sampled from a patient who underwent chemoradiotherapy. CDR3 protein: CASYPRPEEKLFF. CDR3 DNA: TGTGCTAGTTACCCCCGACCGGAGGAAAAACTGTTTTTT.